This T cell receptor (beta chain) stems from a study of neoadjuvant anti-PD-1 for oral cavity cancer. Looking at the study overall: Around day 43, patients without progression received a fourth nivolumab dose before surgery.

Comment on this clone: A much larger clonotype is one base distant, so this may be a read error.

The assay was immunoSEQ multiplex PCR, and TCRdb's table has in-frame clones only and misses some. The table includes 30,000 to 35,000 clones, 87% detected once. Germline values: CDR1 MDHEN, CDR2 SYDVKM. The CDR3 sequence is 12 residues long. This chain uses TRBV28 with TRBJ1-2; D uncertain. The sequenced sample was PBMCs, obtained before nivolumab (anti-PD-1) treatment. The sequence was collected from a person aged 35 to 85 with oral cavity squamous cell carcinoma. CDR3 sequence: CTSRPASYGYTF. CDR3 bases: TGTACCAGCAGGCCCGCTAGCTATGGCTACACCTTC.